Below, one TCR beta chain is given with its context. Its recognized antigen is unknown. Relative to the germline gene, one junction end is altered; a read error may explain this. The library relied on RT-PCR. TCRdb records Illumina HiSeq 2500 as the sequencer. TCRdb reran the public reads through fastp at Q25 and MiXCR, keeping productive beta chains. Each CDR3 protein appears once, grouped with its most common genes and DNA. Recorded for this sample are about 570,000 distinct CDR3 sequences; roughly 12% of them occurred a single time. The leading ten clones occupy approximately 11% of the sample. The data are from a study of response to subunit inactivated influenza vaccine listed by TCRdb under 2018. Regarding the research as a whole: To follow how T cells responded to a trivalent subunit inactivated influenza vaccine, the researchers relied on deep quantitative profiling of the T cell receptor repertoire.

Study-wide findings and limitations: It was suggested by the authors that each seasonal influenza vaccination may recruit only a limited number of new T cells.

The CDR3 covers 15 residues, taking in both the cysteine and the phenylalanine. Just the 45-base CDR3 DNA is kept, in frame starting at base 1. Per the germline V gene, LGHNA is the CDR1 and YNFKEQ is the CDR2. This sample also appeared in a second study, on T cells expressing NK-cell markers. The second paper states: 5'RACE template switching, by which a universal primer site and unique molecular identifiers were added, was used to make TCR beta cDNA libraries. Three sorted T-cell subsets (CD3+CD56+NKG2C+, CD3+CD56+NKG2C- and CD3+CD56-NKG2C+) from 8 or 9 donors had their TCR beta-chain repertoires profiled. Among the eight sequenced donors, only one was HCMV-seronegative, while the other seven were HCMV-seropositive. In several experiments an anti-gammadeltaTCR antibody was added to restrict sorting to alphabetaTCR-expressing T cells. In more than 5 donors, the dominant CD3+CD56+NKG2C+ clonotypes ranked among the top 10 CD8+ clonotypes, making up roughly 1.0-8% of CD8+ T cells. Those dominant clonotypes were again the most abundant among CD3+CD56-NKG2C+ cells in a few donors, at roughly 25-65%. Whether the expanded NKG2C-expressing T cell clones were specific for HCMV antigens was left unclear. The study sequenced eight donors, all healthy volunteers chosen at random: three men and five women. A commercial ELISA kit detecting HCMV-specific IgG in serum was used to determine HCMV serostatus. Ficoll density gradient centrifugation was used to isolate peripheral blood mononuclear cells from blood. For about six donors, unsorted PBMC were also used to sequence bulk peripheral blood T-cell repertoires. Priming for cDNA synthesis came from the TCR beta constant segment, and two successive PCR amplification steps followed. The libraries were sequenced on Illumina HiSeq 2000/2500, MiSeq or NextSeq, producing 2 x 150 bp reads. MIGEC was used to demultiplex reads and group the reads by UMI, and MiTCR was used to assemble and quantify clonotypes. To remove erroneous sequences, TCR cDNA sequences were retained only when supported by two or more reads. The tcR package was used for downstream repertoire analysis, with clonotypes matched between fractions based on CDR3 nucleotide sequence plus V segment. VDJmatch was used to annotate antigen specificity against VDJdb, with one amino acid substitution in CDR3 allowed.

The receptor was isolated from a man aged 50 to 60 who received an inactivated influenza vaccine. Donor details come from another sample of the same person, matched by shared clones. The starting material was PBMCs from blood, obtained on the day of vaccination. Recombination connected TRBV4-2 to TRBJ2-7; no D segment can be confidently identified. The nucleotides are TGTGCCAGCAGTCAAGATACGTGGTTAAACTACGAGCAGTACTTC. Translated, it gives CASSQDTWLNYEQYF.